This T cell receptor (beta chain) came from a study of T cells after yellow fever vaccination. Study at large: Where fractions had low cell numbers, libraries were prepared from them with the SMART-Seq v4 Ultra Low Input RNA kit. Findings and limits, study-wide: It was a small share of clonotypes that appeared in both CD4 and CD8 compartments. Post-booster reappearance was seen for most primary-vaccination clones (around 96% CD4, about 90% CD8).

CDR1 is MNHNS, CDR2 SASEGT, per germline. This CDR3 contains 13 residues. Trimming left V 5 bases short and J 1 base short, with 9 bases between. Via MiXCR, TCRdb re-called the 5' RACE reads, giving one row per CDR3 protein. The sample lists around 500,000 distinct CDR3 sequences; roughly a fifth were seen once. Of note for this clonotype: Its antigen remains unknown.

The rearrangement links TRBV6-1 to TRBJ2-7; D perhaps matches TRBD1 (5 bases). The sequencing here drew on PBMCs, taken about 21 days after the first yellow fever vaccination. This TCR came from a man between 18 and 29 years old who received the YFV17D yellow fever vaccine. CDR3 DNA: TGTGCCAGCAGTCCAGGGAAATCCTACGAGCAGTACTTC. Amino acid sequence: CASSPGKSYEQYF.